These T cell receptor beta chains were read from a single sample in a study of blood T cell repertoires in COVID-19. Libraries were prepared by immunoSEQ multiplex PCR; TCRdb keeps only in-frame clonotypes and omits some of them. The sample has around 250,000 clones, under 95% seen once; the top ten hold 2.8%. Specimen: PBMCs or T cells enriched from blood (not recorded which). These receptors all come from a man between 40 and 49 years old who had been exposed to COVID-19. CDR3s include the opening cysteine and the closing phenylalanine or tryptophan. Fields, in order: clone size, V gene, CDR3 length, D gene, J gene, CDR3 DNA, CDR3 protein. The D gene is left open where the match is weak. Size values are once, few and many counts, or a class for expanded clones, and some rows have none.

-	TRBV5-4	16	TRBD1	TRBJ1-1	TGTGCCAGCAGCTTGGGGGAGCCAGGGGGAGGTACTGAAGCTTTCTTT	CASSLGEPGGGTEAFF
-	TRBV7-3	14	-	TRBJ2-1	TGTGCCAGCAGCTTATCCCCAGGGATGGTTGAGCAGTTCTTC	CASSLSPGMVEQFF
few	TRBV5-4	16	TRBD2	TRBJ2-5	TGTGCCAGCAGCTTGGCTCGGGCGGGAGGGGAAGAGACCCAGTACTTC	CASSLARAGGEETQYF
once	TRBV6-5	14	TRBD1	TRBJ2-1	TGTGCCAGCAGTCCCGGGACAGGGGTGAATGAGCAGTTCTTC	CASSPGTGVNEQFF
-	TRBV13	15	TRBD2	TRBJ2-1	TGTGCCAGCAGCCCTAGCGGGGGGCTCCACAATGAGCAGTTCTTC	CASSPSGGLHNEQFF
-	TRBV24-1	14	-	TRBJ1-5	TGTGCCACCAGTGATCCCGTTTTTCAGCGTGTGTTGCATTTT	CATSDPVFQRVLHF
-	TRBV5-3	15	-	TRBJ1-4	TGTGCCAGAAGCTGGGGCCCAGGGCGAGAGGAAAAACTGTTTTTT	CARSWGPGREEKLFF
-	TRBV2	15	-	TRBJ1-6	TGTGCCAGCAGGTCCGGACCCGGGGGTGGGTCACCCCTCCACTTT	CASRSGPGGGSPLHF
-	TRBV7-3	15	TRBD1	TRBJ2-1	TGTGCCAGCAGCTCACAACCCACAGGGGGGTCTGAGCAGTTCTTC	CASSSQPTGGSEQFF
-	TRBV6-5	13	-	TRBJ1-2	TGTGCCAGCAGTTACTCGGCCGTATATGGCTACACCTTC	CASSYSAVYGYTF